This TCR beta chain is from a study of graft-versus-host responses after intestinal transplantation. Study-wide background: Tacrolimus and steroids were given for three to four years to all recipients after anti-thymocyte globulin induction.

In germline, CDR1 is LNHNV, CDR2 YYDKDF (reference sequence). This CDR3 has 16 residues. The V end was cut by 0 bases, the J end by 2 bases, with 11 bases between. TCRdb's table, derived via immunoSEQ multiplex PCR, lists solely in-frame clones and lacks some. Here the sample spans some 70,000 clones, roughly 92% being singletons. Study-level findings and limits: Declining HvG levels early post-transplant were linked to peak circulating GvH clone levels.

As for this clone: Its antigen remains unidentified.

This chain links TRBV15 with TRBJ1-5; D is ambiguous. The sequence came from a human patient who received an intestinal transplant, so some T cells may come from the graft donor. Sequenced here: bone marrow, sampled less than 750 days after intestinal transplantation. CDR3 in amino acids: CATSRDYAERNQPQHF. In nucleotides, the CDR3 is TGTGCCACCAGCAGAGATTATGCAGAACGCAATCAGCCCCAGCATTTT.